The 13 T cell receptor beta chains below all came from one sample that was sequenced in a study of shared clonotypes between healthy human individuals. TCRdb's copy holds only in-frame clones and misses some; the assay was immunoSEQ multiplex PCR. The sample records some 1.1 million clones, about 72% being singletons. Sequencing was carried out using memory CD4+ T cells from PBMCs. Subset given: CD45RA-negative fraction. The receptor set was obtained from a man younger than 35 in good health. Some clones in this sample may be carry-over from other donors' samples.

The genes are TRBV7-3 and TRBJ1-2, with D perhaps matching TRBD1 (5 bases). V lost 7 bases and J 8 bases, leaving 20 bases between the germline ends. Looked up from germline, CDR1 is SGHTA and CDR2 is FQGTGA. The CDR3 extends over 14 amino acids. CDR3 protein: CASTPKWGNEGYTF. The CDR3, as DNA: TGTGCCAGCACCCCTAAGTGGGGGAACGAGGGCTACACCTTC.

The gene calls are TRBV19 and TRBJ2-7; 8 positions match TRBD2. Germline lookup yields CDR1 LNHDA and CDR2 SQIVND (reference sequence). The length of the CDR3 is 15 residues. V gave up 1 base and J gave up 2 bases; unmatched junction bases: 4. CDR3 DNA: TGTGCCAGTAGTATAGGGACTAGCCTGACCTACGAGCAGTACTTC. Protein product: CASSIGTSLTYEQYF.

Of note for this clone: The sample holds other DNA sequences that translate to the same CDR3. The V gene is TRBV20-1, the J gene TRBJ2-3; no definite D call. Germline V gene sequence: CDR1 DFQATT, CDR2 SNEGSKA (reference sequence). The CDR3 has 11 residues. The V end was cut by 3 bases, the J end by 1 base, with 2 bases between. In nucleotides, the CDR3 is TGCAGTGCTAGGGGCACAGATACGCAGTATTTT. It yields the protein CSARGTDTQYF.

The chain combines TRBV6-5 with TRBJ2-4; D may be TRBD1 (6 bases). Germline CDR1 and CDR2: MNHEY and SVGAGI. CDR3 length equals 15 residues. Trimming took off 5 bases at V and 0 bases at J, with 11 bases between the two ends. This chain's CDR3 is CASSATGLAKNIQYF. In DNA form, the CDR3 reads TGTGCCAGCAGTGCGACAGGTTTAGCCAAAAACATTCAGTACTTC.

The V gene is TRBV30, the J gene TRBJ1-1; possibly TRBD1 for D (6 bases). The CDR3 loop spans 15 amino acids. CDR1 GTSNPN and CDR2 SVGIG come from the germline V gene (reference sequence). Trimming removed 5 bases at V and 0 bases at J, with 16 bases between. CDR3 loop: CAWGDRQTLNTEAFF. The CDR3 region has the DNA TGTGCCTGGGGCGACAGGCAGACTTTGAACACTGAAGCTTTCTTT.

This clone was seen a handful of times. The same CDR3 is also encoded by other DNA sequences in this sample. V is TRBV6-5 and J is TRBJ1-1; D call uncertain. CDR1 and CDR2 from the germline V gene are MNHEY and SVGAGI. CDR3 length: 11 amino acids. With 2 bases removed from V and 6 bases from J, the gap between germline ends came to 4 bases. The DNA of the CDR3 is TGTGCCAGCAGTTACCTCGCTGAAGCTTTCTTT. This sequence encodes CASSYLAEAFF.

The V call is TRBV2, the J call TRBJ2-7; TRBD2 matches 16 bases. The CDR3 is made up of 17 amino acids. Germline V lookup: CDR1 SNHLY, CDR2 FYNNEI. With 7 bases clipped from V and 4 bases from J, the junction kept 10 bases outside the gene matches. CDR3 in DNA: TGTGCCAGCATCCCGGGACTAGCGGGAGGGCCGCCATACGAGCAGTACTTC. Translated: CASIPGLAGGPPYEQYF.

The rearrangement joins TRBV6-5 to TRBJ1-5, with a tentative D call TRBD1 (5 bases). Trimming pared 4 bases from V and 6 bases from J, leaving 16 bases between. Germline CDR1 reads MNHEY; CDR2 reads SVGAGI. The CDR3 has 15 amino acids. CDR3 coding DNA: TGTGCCAGCAGTTCCCGACCAGGGTCTGGTCAGCCCCAGCATTTT. Translation gives CASSSRPGSGQPQHF.

The V and J genes are TRBV5-4 and TRBJ2-4; tentative D call: TRBD2 (6 bases). CDR3 length: 14 residues. Germline V gene data show CDR1 as SGHNT and CDR2 as YYREEE (reference sequence). The ends were cut back, 0 bases at V and 5 bases at J, with 9 bases in the middle. The CDR3 DNA reads as TGTGCCAGCAGCTTGGGGGGAGGCCAAAACATTCAGTACTTC. It codes for CASSLGGGQNIQYF.

The chain couples TRBV11-2 to TRBJ1-1; no firm D call. Between the trimmed V and J ends, which lost 2 bases and 0 bases, there was a span of 7 bases. Germline CDR1 and CDR2: SGHAT and FQNNGV. This CDR3 contains 14 residues. CDR3 coding DNA: TGTGCCAGCAGCTTAACCGTCTTGAACACTGAAGCTTTCTTT. It is translated as CASSLTVLNTEAFF.

The V call is TRBV6-8, the J call TRBJ2-7; D ambiguous. This CDR3 contains 13 residues. Germline CDR1 reads MNHGY; CDR2 reads SAAAGT. V lost 8 bases and J lost 5, with 16 bases in between. CDR3: CASPVTRGDEQYF. The CDR3 nucleotides are TGTGCCAGCCCCGTTACCCGTGGGGACGAGCAGTACTTC.

There are a few counts of this clone. Other nucleotide sequences from this sample produce the same CDR3. This rearrangement joins TRBV28 to TRBJ2-7; D ambiguous. The V gene's germline CDR1 is MDHEN and CDR2 SYDVKM. This CDR3 spans 12 amino acids. The V end was cut by 2 bases, the J end by 3 bases, with 5 bases between. DNA of the CDR3: TGTGCCAGCAGTTTAGTGGGCTACGAGCAGTACTTC. This encodes CASSLVGYEQYF.

The chain couples TRBV7-8 to TRBJ1-1; D unresolved. Germline loops: CDR1 SGHVS, CDR2 FQNEAQ. The CDR3 is 13 amino acids. The germline V and J ends were trimmed by 1 base and 5 bases, with 8 bases remaining between them. The chain's CDR3 is CASSLDGETEAFF. CDR3 coding DNA: TGTGCCAGCAGCTTAGATGGGGAGACTGAAGCTTTCTTT.